This T cell receptor (beta chain) was captured in a study of CD8+ T cells in alopecia areata. Overall study findings and caveats: Resident alphabeta T cells of normal skin are also sequenced in scalp samples.

Remarks on this clone: Its antigen is not identified.

Sequencing relied on a cDNA template that was reverse transcribed from extracted RNA. Using immunoSEQ multiplex PCR, the repertoire was profiled, and TCRdb retains in-frame clones only, with some absent. Found here are around 210,000 clones, roughly 50% of them singletons; the top ten hold 4.9%. CDR1 and CDR2 (germline): SQVTM, ANQGSEA. Trimming took 2 bases from V and 5 from J, leaving 6 bases between them. This CDR3 contains 11 residues. This TCR derives from a human donor in good health. This chain uses TRBV29-1 with TRBJ1-1; D ambiguous. Material for sequencing was CD8+ T cells sorted from blood. The CDR3 DNA reads as TGCAGCGTTGAACAGCAGACTGAAGCTTTCTTT. It is translated as CSVEQQTEAFF.